A single sample is the source of the 20 T cell receptor beta chains below, sequenced in a study of blood T cell repertoires in COVID-19. The method was immunoSEQ multiplex PCR; TCRdb's version includes in-frame clones alone and lacks a portion of them. Seen here are some 200,000 clones, roughly four fifths observed once, and the top ten hold around 7.5%. Specimen: PBMCs or T cells enriched from blood (not recorded which). The source of these receptors is a man aged 35 to 55 who had recovered from COVID-19.

This chain connects TRBV6-5 to TRBJ1-6, with 10 bases identical to TRBD1. CDR3 length equals 13 residues. Looked up from germline, CDR1 is MNHEY and CDR2 is SVGAGI. Trimming cost V 6 bases and J 7 bases; bases outside gene matches: 0. The CDR3 DNA reads as TGTGCCAGCAGGGACAGGGGGAATTCACCCCTCCACTTT. Encoded protein: CASRDRGNSPLHF.

The rearrangement uses TRBV7-2 and TRBJ2-3, with 10 bases identical to TRBD2. The CDR3 consists of 16 residues. The V segment lost 4 bases and the J segment 4 bases; nucleotides outside the gene matches: 8. CDR1 and CDR2 from the germline V gene are SGHTA and FQGNSA. The CDR3 bases are TGTGCCAGCAGCTCCCTAATAGCGGGGGGTTCAGATACGCAGTATTTT. This encodes CASSSLIAGGSDTQYF.

In DNA form, the CDR3 reads TGCGCCAGCAGCTTGGCCGGGTCAGGAGGGAATGGCTACACCTTC. This encodes CASSLAGSGGNGYTF. This rearrangement joins TRBV5-1 to TRBJ1-2; the D is unclear. Looked up from germline, CDR1 is SGHRS and CDR2 is YFSETQ. CDR3 length: 15 residues. Trimming took 0 bases from V and 6 from J, leaving 15 bases between them.

This chain connects TRBV19 to TRBJ1-2, with 9 bases aligning to TRBD1. With 5 bases clipped from V and 7 bases from J, the junction kept 8 bases outside the gene matches. This CDR3 comprises 14 residues. CDR1 is LNHDA and CDR2 is SQIVND in the germline V gene (reference sequence). For the CDR3, the DNA is TGTGCCAGTAGTGGCCGGGACAGGGCTTTTGGCTACACCTTC. It specifies CASSGRDRAFGYTF.

In this sample, this clone turned up a few times. J is TRBJ1-1 and V is TRBV7-8; TRBD1 is a possible D gene (6 bases). Germline-derived CDR1 and CDR2 are SGHVS and FQNEAQ. CDR3 length: 14 residues. Trimming cost V 1 base and J 0 bases, with 6 bases left between them. CDR3 loop: CASSLGTVNTEAFF. In nucleotides, the CDR3 is TGTGCCAGCAGCTTAGGGACAGTGAACACTGAAGCTTTCTTT.

This clone was seen once. The chain joins TRBV24-1 to TRBJ2-1; weak D call: TRBD2 (5 bases). Per germline, CDR1 KGHDR and CDR2 SFDVKD. V lost 4 bases and J lost 5, with 17 bases in between. This CDR3 is built from 16 residues. CDR3 protein: CATSETTTLTDNEQFF. CDR3 DNA sequence: TGTGCCACCAGTGAGACGACTACGCTGACTGACAATGAGCAGTTCTTC.

The V gene is TRBV28, the J gene TRBJ2-1; 12 bases align to TRBD1. V shed 5 bases, J shed 8 bases, and the junction held 4 bases outside the gene matches. In germline, CDR1 is MDHEN, CDR2 SYDVKM. The CDR3 totals 14 residues. CDR3 DNA: TGTGCCAGCAGTGGGACAGGGGGCAGTTATGAGCAGTTCTTC. As protein: CASSGTGGSYEQFF. Full variable domain (rest looked up from reference TRBV28 and TRBJ2-1): DVKVTQSSRYLVKRTGEKVFLECVQDMDHENMFWYRQDPGLGLRLIYFSYDVKMKEKGDIPEGYSVSREKKERFSLILESASTNQTSMYLCASSGTGGSYEQFFGPGTRLTVL.

The chain links TRBV4-1 to TRBJ2-2; 7 nucleotides align to TRBD1. There are 15 residues in the CDR3. In germline, CDR1 is MGHRA, CDR2 YSYEKL. The J segment lost 3 bases and the V segment lost 2 bases, leaving 3 bases of the junction unmatched. The CDR3 sequence is CASSQPDRDTGELFF. The DNA of the CDR3 is TGCGCCAGCAGCCAACCCGACAGGGACACCGGGGAGCTGTTTTTT.

The chain employs TRBV28 and TRBJ2-1, with TRBD2 matching over 9 bases. Looked up from germline, CDR1 is MDHEN and CDR2 is SYDVKM. This CDR3 spans 14 amino acids. V lost 5 bases to trimming and J lost 6 bases; unmatched junction nucleotides: 5. This CDR3 is CASSRSGGSNEQFF. The DNA for the CDR3 is TGTGCCAGCAGTCGTAGCGGGGGATCCAATGAGCAGTTCTTC.

This clone occurred a few times. The rearrangement uses TRBV27 and TRBJ1-2; 8 nucleotides line up with TRBD1. CDR1 is MNHEY and CDR2 is SMNVEV in the germline V gene (reference sequence). V lost 5 bases to trimming and J lost 1 base; unmatched junction nucleotides: 6. CDR3 length: 15 amino acids. CDR3 amino acids: CASSPGTGRNYGYTF. As DNA, the CDR3 is TGTGCCAGCAGTCCAGGGACAGGACGTAACTATGGCTACACCTTC.

The rearrangement uses TRBV19 and TRBJ1-4, with D possibly being TRBD1 (5 bases). This CDR3 has 14 residues. Deletions cut 7 bases from V and 4 bases from J, with 13 bases between. Germline V gene sequence: CDR1 LNHDA, CDR2 SQIVND (reference sequence). CDR3 in amino acids: CASMAGTHNEKLFF. As DNA, the CDR3 is TGTGCCAGTATGGCCGGGACTCATAATGAAAAACTGTTTTTT.

This clone was detected only a few times. The rearrangement links TRBV5-1 to TRBJ1-4, with unresolved D. Germline CDR1 reads SGHRS; CDR2 reads YFSETQ. Trimming removed 0 bases from V and 3 bases from J, with 6 bases in between. The CDR3 covers 14 residues. The CDR3 nucleotides read TGCGCCAGCAGCTTGGGGGCCGCTAATGAAAAACTGTTTTTT. Residues: CASSLGAANEKLFF.

This rearrangement joins TRBV29-1 to TRBJ2-3, with 8 bases that match TRBD1. The CDR3 runs to 11 residues. J gave up 7 bases and V 4 bases, and 1 base lay outside the gene matches. The V gene's germline CDR1 is SQVTM and CDR2 ANQGSEA. CDR3 sequence reads: CSVGTGNTQYF. The CDR3 DNA reads as TGCAGCGTTGGGACAGGGAATACGCAGTATTTT.

J is TRBJ2-1 and V is TRBV5-1; D is possibly TRBD2 (6 bases). This CDR3 is built from 15 residues. Trimming removed 3 bases from V and 2 bases from J, with 12 bases in between. Per germline, CDR1 SGHRS and CDR2 YFSETQ. The CDR3 nucleotides are TGCGCCAGCAGCTCTGACGGGACTGCCTACAATGAGCAGTTCTTC. This sequence encodes CASSSDGTAYNEQFF.

The rearrangement joins TRBV4-2 to TRBJ1-4; TRBD1 matches 8 bases. This CDR3 is 14 amino acids long. The V gene's germline CDR1 is LGHNA and CDR2 YNFKEQ. The trim removed 4 bases at V and 8 bases at J, leaving 6 bases unmatched. DNA of the CDR3: TGTGCCAGCAGCCCTGGACAGGGTGAGGAAAAACTGTTTTTT. Its translation: CASSPGQGEEKLFF.

J is TRBJ2-7 and V is TRBV10-3; 9 positions match TRBD1. The V gene's germline CDR1 is ENHRY and CDR2 SYGVKD. The V gene end was trimmed by 11 bases and the J gene end by 6 bases; junction bases not matched to a gene: 8. This CDR3 has 12 amino acids. Here the CDR3 reads CAATGTGPEQYF. The DNA for the CDR3 is TGTGCCGCCACCGGGACAGGGCCCGAGCAGTACTTC.

Notes on this clone: A single base separates this from a much larger clone, so it may be a read error. Other DNA sequences in the same sample also yield this CDR3. The chain joins TRBV7-9 to TRBJ2-2; weak D call: TRBD2 (5 bases). Germline V gene lookup returns CDR1 SEHNR and CDR2 FQNEAQ (reference sequence). The CDR3 covers 15 residues. The CDR3 region is CASSLQAANTGELFF. CDR3 in DNA: TGTGCCAGCAGCTTACAGGCAGCAAACACCGGGGAACTGTTTTTT.

This clone was found a few times. The gene calls are TRBV6-1 and TRBJ1-5, with a possible D match to TRBD1 (6 bases). Germline V CDR1 and CDR2: MNHNS, SASEGT. The CDR3 totals 17 residues. Trimming removed 3 bases from V and 0 bases from J, with 15 bases in between. DNA for the CDR3: TGTGCCAGCAGTGATAAGTCCGGGACAAATAGCAATCAGCCCCAGCATTTT. It translates to CASSDKSGTNSNQPQHF.

The V and J genes are TRBV6-1 and TRBJ1-2; D is perhaps TRBD1 (5 bases). The V and J ends lost 0 bases and 3 bases respectively, with 11 bases between them. CDR1 is MNHNS, CDR2 SASEGT, per germline. The CDR3 spans 15 residues. The CDR3 loop reads CASSEAGGADYGYTF. CDR3 in DNA: TGTGCCAGCAGTGAAGCTGGCGGGGCTGACTATGGCTACACCTTC.

The V gene is TRBV19, the J gene TRBJ1-5, with D perhaps TRBD1 (6 bases). V was pared by 8 bases and J by 7 bases, with 18 bases between. The CDR3 is 14 amino acids. The germline V gene has CDR1 LNHDA and CDR2 SQIVND (reference sequence). The CDR3 reads CASGGATRSQPQHF. The DNA of the CDR3 is TGTGCCAGTGGGGGGGCCACCAGGTCCCAGCCCCAGCATTTT.